The rows below give T cell receptor beta chains drawn from one sample of a study of a mutant IDH1 vaccine in newly diagnosed glioma. TCRdb's copy holds only in-frame clones and misses some; the assay was immunoSEQ multiplex PCR. Here the sample spans over 20,000 clones, just over 90% being singletons. The sample in question was PBMCs, obtained from a glioma patient treated with radiotherapy, temozolomide or both. These TCRs come from a man aged 30 to 45 with glioma. Both conserved end residues are part of each CDR3. A D gene is named only where the DNA matches it firmly. Not every row has a clone size; where given, it reads once, few, many or a size class.

-	TRBD2	TRBJ2-7	TRBV6-5	TGTGCCAGCAGTTCCCCCGGGACTAGCGGCTCCTACGAGCAGTACTTC	CASSSPGTSGSYEQYF
once	-	TRBJ2-4	TRBV4-1	TGCGCCAGCAGCCAAGATCGGAGGCAGCCAAAAAACATTCAGTACTTC	CASSQDRRQPKNIQYF
-	TRBD2	TRBJ2-1	TRBV11-2	TGTGCCAGCAGCTGGGGGCGAAAGCGGGAGGGAAATGAGCAGTTCTTC	CASSWGRKREGNEQFF
-	-	TRBJ2-1	TRBV19	TGTGCCAGTAGTATAGACCATGGTGACCTGTACAATGAGCAGTTCTTC	CASSIDHGDLYNEQFF
-	-	TRBJ1-2	TRBV4-1	TGCGCCAGCAGTCGTCGACCGATTCAAGCTAACTATGGCTACACCTTC	CASSRRPIQANYGYTF
-	-	TRBJ2-1	TRBV10-1	TGCGCCAGCAGTGACACCTCGAGCTCCTACAATGAGCAGTTCTTC	CASSDTSSSYNEQFF
-	-	TRBJ1-4	TRBV6-1	TGTGCCAGCAGTGGTGGCATTAAAAATGAAAAACTGTTTTTT	CASSGGIKNEKLFF
-	TRBD1	TRBJ2-7	TRBV5-8	TGTGCCAGCAGCCCCCGGACAGGGCGCCACTACGAGCAGTACTTC	CASSPRTGRHYEQYF
-	TRBD2	TRBJ2-3	TRBV2	TGTGCCAGCAGGGATCCGGGGGGTACGCAGTATTTT	CASRDPGGTQYF
-	TRBD2	TRBJ2-4	TRBV4-1	TGCGCCTCTTCAATGGGTCTAGCGGCATCAAACATTCAGTACTTC	CASSMGLAASNIQYF
-	TRBD1	TRBJ1-4	TRBV27	TGTGCCAGCAGTCCGGGGGGGACAGGGGAAAAACTGTTTTTT	CASSPGGTGEKLFF
-	-	TRBJ1-2	TRBV6-5	TGTGCCAGCAGTCCCGGGGGGGGAGCTAACTATGGCTACACCTTC	CASSPGGGANYGYTF
once	-	TRBJ2-1	TRBV5-1	TGCGCCAGCAGCCGGGAGCCAGTCAATGAGCAGTTCTTC	CASSREPVNEQFF
-	TRBD1	TRBJ2-7	TRBV5-1	TGCGCCAGCAGCTTCGGGACAGAGACCTACGAGCAGTACTTC	CASSFGTETYEQYF
few	-	TRBJ2-2	TRBV27	TGTGCCAGCAGTCCGTACAGGAACACCGGGGAGCTGTTTTTT	CASSPYRNTGELFF
few	-	TRBJ2-1	TRBV5-1	TGCGCCAGCAGCTTACAGGCTAGCTACAATGAGCAGTTCTTC	CASSLQASYNEQFF
-	-	TRBJ1-1	TRBV5-1	TGCGCCAGCAGCCCTGGCGGGTCGGCAGAAGCTTTCTTT	CASSPGGSAEAFF
few	TRBD1	TRBJ1-1	TRBV11-2	TGTGCCAGCAGCTTAGCGTGGGGACAGAAAGCTTTCTTT	CASSLAWGQKAFF
-	-	TRBJ1-2	TRBV5-1	TGCGCCAGCAGCTTGGCGGCGGGAGTGGACTATGGCTACACCTTC	CASSLAAGVDYGYTF
-	-	TRBJ1-5	TRBV6-5	TGTGCCAGCAGTTACTCGGTTAGCAATCAGCCCCAGCATTTT	CASSYSVSNQPQHF
-	-	TRBJ1-1	TRBV12-5	TGTGCTAGTGGCCCTGACCCGTCCCCTGAAGCTTTCTTT	CASGPDPSPEAFF
-	-	TRBJ1-1	TRBV14	TGTGCCAGCAGCCAAATTTTGCAGGGTGAAGCTTTCTTT	CASSQILQGEAFF
-	-	TRBJ2-7	TRBV12-5	TGTGCTAGTGGTTTGGTAAGCGAGCAGTACTTC	CASGLVSEQYF
-	-	TRBJ1-1	TRBV30	TGTGCCTGGGGAGTCACTGAAGCTTTCTTT	CAWGVTEAFF
-	-	TRBJ1-1	TRBV7-6	TGTGCCAGCAGCCGGGGGGTTGACACTGAAGCTTTCTTT	CASSRGVDTEAFF
few	TRBD1	TRBJ1-2	TRBV27	TGTGCCAGCAGTACTATGACAGGGGGCTATGGCTACACCTTC	CASSTMTGGYGYTF
once	-	TRBJ1-1	TRBV15	TGTGCCACCAGCCAGTTTTTAGGAACTGAAGCTTTCTTT	CATSQFLGTEAFF
-	TRBD1	TRBJ2-1	TRBV29-1	TGCAGCGTCGGACAGGGGACGGGCGCCTACAATGAGCAGTTCTTC	CSVGQGTGAYNEQFF
once	-	TRBJ2-7	TRBV6-5	TGTGCCAGCAGTTACGGGGGCTCCTACGAGCAGTACTTC	CASSYGGSYEQYF
-	-	TRBJ1-1	TRBV27	TGTGCCAGCAACTCAGGGAGGGGCATGAACACTGAAGCTTTCTTT	CASNSGRGMNTEAFF
-	-	TRBJ1-5	TRBV7-2	TGTGCCAGCAGCTTACAGACAGCTTATAGCAATCAGCCCCAGCATTTT	CASSLQTAYSNQPQHF
-	TRBD2	TRBJ2-7	TRBV15	TGTGCCACCAGCAGAGGGCTAACTAGCGGTTCCTACGAGCAGTACTTC	CATSRGLTSGSYEQYF
-	-	TRBJ1-6	TRBV7-2	TGTGCCAGCAGGCTGGACCTTACCATCGTGGATTCACCCCTCCACTTT	CASRLDLTIVDSPLHF